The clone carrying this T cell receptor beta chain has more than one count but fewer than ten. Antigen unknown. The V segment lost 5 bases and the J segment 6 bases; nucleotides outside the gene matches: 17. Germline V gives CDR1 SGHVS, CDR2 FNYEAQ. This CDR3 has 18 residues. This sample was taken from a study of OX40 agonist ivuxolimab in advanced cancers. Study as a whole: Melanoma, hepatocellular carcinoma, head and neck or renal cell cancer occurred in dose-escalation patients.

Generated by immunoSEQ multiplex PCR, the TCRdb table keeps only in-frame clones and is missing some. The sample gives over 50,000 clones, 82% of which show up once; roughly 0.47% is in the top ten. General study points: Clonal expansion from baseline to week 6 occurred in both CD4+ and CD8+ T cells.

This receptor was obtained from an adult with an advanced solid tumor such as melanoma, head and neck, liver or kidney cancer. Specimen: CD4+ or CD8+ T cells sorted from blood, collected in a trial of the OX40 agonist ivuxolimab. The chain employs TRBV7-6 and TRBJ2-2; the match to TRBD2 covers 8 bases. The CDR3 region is CASSPLWGSGSQAGELFF. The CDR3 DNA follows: TGTGCCAGCAGCCCCCTTTGGGGCAGCGGGAGCCAAGCCGGGGAGCTGTTTTTT.